Each of the 20 T cell receptor beta chains below was sequenced from the same sample in a study of T cell responses to AZD1222 COVID-19 vaccine. Profiling relied on immunoSEQ multiplex PCR, and the TCRdb table lists in-frame clones only, not all of them. The sample has 90,000 to 120,000 clones, roughly 90% seen once; the top ten hold about 6.6%. The sample consisted of peripheral blood, taken on day 0 of AZD1222 vaccination. The source is an adult in good health.

The chain carries TRBV5-1 and TRBJ2-1; 9 bases agree with TRBD2. Looked up from germline, CDR1 is SGHRS and CDR2 is YFSETQ. The ends lost 4 bases at V and 0 bases at J; junction bases unmatched: 8. This CDR3 has 17 amino acids. CDR3 nucleotides: TGCGCCAGCAGCCCGTGGAGTAGCGGGAGCTCCTACAATGAGCAGTTCTTC. Translating it yields CASSPWSSGSSYNEQFF.

The chain couples TRBV18 to TRBJ2-1, with TRBD1 matching 8 bases. The CDR3 loop spans 15 amino acids. J gave up 4 bases and V 3 bases, and 5 bases lay outside the gene matches. In germline, CDR1 is KGHSH, CDR2 LQKENI. The CDR3 DNA reads as TGTGCCAGCTCACCGGACAGGGAGATTTACAATGAGCAGTTCTTC. Encoded protein: CASSPDREIYNEQFF.

The chain joins TRBV10-3 to TRBJ1-2; D is ambiguous. V shed 6 bases and J shed 13 bases, with 18 bases lying between them. The germline CDR1 and CDR2 sequences are ENHRY and SYGVKD. This CDR3 is 12 amino acids long. As DNA, the CDR3 is TGTGCCATCAGGGACTCTAACTATTTGGGCACCTTC. Translated: CAIRDSNYLGTF.

This rearrangement joins TRBV6-2 or TRBV6-3 to TRBJ1-4; D is unresolved. The germline V gene has CDR1 MNHEY and CDR2 SVGEGT. V lost 2 bases and J 0 bases, leaving 7 bases between the germline ends. This CDR3 is built from 15 residues. CDR3 residues: CASSYRLATNEKLFF. CDR3 bases: TGTGCCAGCAGTTACCGCCTTGCAACTAATGAAAAACTGTTTTTT.

This clone was seen once. V gene TRBV7-9 combines with J gene TRBJ2-2; D possibly uses TRBD1 or TRBD2 (5 bases each). Germline V CDR1 and CDR2: SEHNR, FQNEAQ (reference sequence). This CDR3 has 14 amino acids. Trimming removed 0 bases at V and 4 bases at J, with 6 bases between. The CDR3 nucleotides are TGTGCCAGCAGCTTAGCTGGGGGCACCGGGGAGCTGTTTTTT. This sequence encodes CASSLAGGTGELFF. The complete variable domain, with remaining parts taken from reference TRBV7-9 and TRBJ2-2, reads DTGVSQNPRHKITKRGQNVTFRCDPISEHNRLYWYRQTLGQGPEFLTYFQNEAQLEKSRLLSDRFSAERPKGSFSTLEIQRTEQGDSAMYLCASSLAGGTGELFFGEGSRLTVL.

The chain has TRBV5-1 and TRBJ2-2, with D possibly TRBD2 on 5 matching bases. Germline V gene lookup returns CDR1 SGHRS and CDR2 YFSETQ. CDR3 size: 16 residues. V shed 0 bases and J shed 2 bases, with 11 bases lying between them. CDR3 sequence (DNA): TGCGCCAGCAGCTTGGTGGCCAGCGGTAACACCGGGGAGCTGTTTTTT. This encodes CASSLVASGNTGELFF.

The sample holds one count of this clone. The chain joins TRBV6-2 or TRBV6-3 to TRBJ2-1; D is unclear. Germline CDR1 MNHEY, CDR2 SVGEGT. CDR3 length equals 12 residues. V gave up 6 bases and J gave up 3 bases, with 6 bases separating them. CDR3: CASSRNYNEQFF. DNA for the CDR3: TGTGCCAGCAGCCGAAACTACAATGAGCAGTTCTTC.

The genes are TRBV5-1 and TRBJ2-6; no definite D call. Germline CDR1 reads SGHRS; CDR2 reads YFSETQ. Trimming stripped 4 bases from V and 0 bases from J, with 5 bases between. There are 14 residues in the CDR3. This CDR3 reads CASSADSGANVLTF. The CDR3 nucleotides are TGCGCCAGCAGCGCGGACTCTGGGGCCAACGTCCTGACTTTC.

This chain joins TRBV30 and TRBJ2-7; perhaps TRBD2 as D (6 bases). CDR3 length equals 15 residues. V was clipped by 2 bases and J by 2 bases, with 16 bases between them. Germline V gives CDR1 GTSNPN, CDR2 SVGIG (reference sequence). The CDR3 is CAWSPFSSVAYEQYF. The CDR3 coding sequence is TGTGCCTGGAGTCCGTTCTCTAGCGTTGCCTACGAGCAGTACTTC.

V is TRBV30 and J is TRBJ1-6; the match to TRBD1 covers 8 bases. The CDR3 runs to 14 residues. V gave up 3 bases and J gave up 6 bases; unmatched junction bases: 4. Per germline, CDR1 GTSNPN and CDR2 SVGIG (reference sequence). CDR3 in amino acids: CAWSGTGGNSPLHF. DNA of the CDR3: TGTGCCTGGAGCGGGACAGGCGGTAATTCACCCCTCCACTTT.

The chain combines TRBV28 with TRBJ2-7; tentative D call: TRBD1 (5 bases). The V gene's germline CDR1 is MDHEN and CDR2 SYDVKM. V was clipped by 6 bases and J by 0 bases, with 18 bases between them. The CDR3 length is 16 residues. This CDR3 reads CASSPQVRAISYEQYF. In DNA, the CDR3 is TGTGCCAGCAGCCCACAGGTCAGGGCTATCTCCTACGAGCAGTACTTC.

The chain uses TRBV27 and TRBJ1-2; 8 bases are shared with TRBD1. Germline V gene data show CDR1 as MNHEY and CDR2 as SMNVEV (reference sequence). V lost 3 bases and J lost 8; bases outside the gene matches: 14. The CDR3 extends over 16 amino acids. The CDR3 DNA is TGTGCCAGCAGTTTTGGACAGGGTACGGGTCCGGAGGGCTACACCTTC. Amino acids: CASSFGQGTGPEGYTF.

The rearrangement uses TRBV25-1 and TRBJ1-1, with 8 bases lining up with TRBD1. The germline CDR1 and CDR2 sequences are MGHDK and SYGVNS. The CDR3 runs 14 residues. V shed 7 bases and J 5 bases; nucleotides not matched to a gene: 9. The CDR3 DNA reads as TGTGCCAGCACCCGGACAGGGCGGATTACTGAAGCTTTCTTT. Translated: CASTRTGRITEAFF.

The V and J genes are TRBV7-9 and TRBJ1-4; 8 bases match TRBD1. There are 17 residues in the CDR3. Germline V gene sequence: CDR1 SEHNR, CDR2 FQNEAQ (reference sequence). V lost 2 bases, J lost 8 bases, and 13 bases stayed unmatched. CDR3 residues: CASSLPTHDRGGEKLFF. The CDR3 nucleotides read TGTGCCAGCAGCTTACCGACACACGACAGGGGAGGGGAAAAACTGTTTTTT.

V gene TRBV19 combines with J gene TRBJ1-2; the D gene is possibly TRBD1 (5 bases). Germline loops: CDR1 LNHDA, CDR2 SQIVND (reference sequence). The CDR3 covers 16 residues. The ends were cut back, 1 base at V and 6 bases at J, with 18 bases in the middle. This CDR3 is CASSIGGALSWDGYTF. The CDR3 DNA reads TGTGCCAGTAGTATAGGGGGCGCATTGAGTTGGGATGGCTACACCTTC. Complete variable domain (other parts from reference TRBV19 and TRBJ1-2): DGGITQSPKYLFRKEGQNVTLSCEQNLNHDAMYWYRQDPGQGLRLIYYSQIVNDFQKGDIAEGYSVSREKKESFPLTVTSAQKNPTAFYLCASSIGGALSWDGYTFGSGTRLTVV.

This clone was recorded a few times. The J gene is TRBJ2-3, the V gene TRBV7-9; 10 bases match TRBD2. The V and J ends lost 5 bases and 0 bases, in that order; junction bases with no gene match: 2. From germline, CDR1 is SEHNR and CDR2 FQNEAQ (reference sequence). The CDR3 extends over 15 amino acids. The CDR3 nucleotides are TGTGCCAGCAGCACTAGCGGGATAAGCACAGATACGCAGTATTTT. It codes for CASSTSGISTDTQYF.

V and J are TRBV5-6 and TRBJ2-3; D gene uncertain. Germline CDR1 reads SGHDT; CDR2 reads YYEEEE. This CDR3 has 15 residues. V was clipped by 0 bases and J by 0 bases, with 8 bases between them. This chain's CDR3 is CASSLGVRSTDTQYF. The CDR3 DNA follows: TGTGCCAGCAGCTTGGGGGTAAGGAGCACAGATACGCAGTATTTT.

The chain links TRBV28 to TRBJ2-5; D tentatively reads TRBD1 or TRBD2 (6 bases each). The V gene's germline CDR1 is MDHEN and CDR2 SYDVKM. The CDR3 is 19 residues long. The V end lost 4 bases, the J end lost 3 bases, and 27 bases lay between the germline ends. CDR3 region: CASSSPGRGGGRFKETQYF. Written as DNA, the CDR3 is TGTGCCAGCAGTTCCCCTGGCAGGGGAGGAGGAAGATTTAAAGAGACCCAGTACTTC.

The CDR3 protein is CASSLLWSTQYF. The CDR3 nucleotides are TGTGCCAGCAGTCTGCTTTGGAGTACGCAGTATTTT. The chain carries TRBV28 and TRBJ2-3, with no clear D. Germline CDR1 MDHEN, CDR2 SYDVKM. Trimming took 5 bases from V and 8 from J, leaving 11 bases between them. This CDR3 has 12 amino acids. Full variable domain (remainder filled in from reference TRBV28 and TRBJ2-3): DVKVTQSSRYLVKRTGEKVFLECVQDMDHENMFWYRQDPGLGLRLIYFSYDVKMKEKGDIPEGYSVSREKKERFSLILESASTNQTSMYLCASSLLWSTQYFGPGTRLTVL.

This chain uses TRBV5-1 with TRBJ2-5; 12 positions agree with TRBD2. CDR1 is SGHRS, CDR2 YFSETQ, per germline. This CDR3 region has 17 residues. The V segment lost 0 bases and the J segment 5 bases; nucleotides outside the gene matches: 8. The CDR3 DNA follows: TGCGCCAGCAGCTTGGGGCTAGCGGGAGGGGTGTCGGAGACCCAGTACTTC. Translated, it gives CASSLGLAGGVSETQYF.